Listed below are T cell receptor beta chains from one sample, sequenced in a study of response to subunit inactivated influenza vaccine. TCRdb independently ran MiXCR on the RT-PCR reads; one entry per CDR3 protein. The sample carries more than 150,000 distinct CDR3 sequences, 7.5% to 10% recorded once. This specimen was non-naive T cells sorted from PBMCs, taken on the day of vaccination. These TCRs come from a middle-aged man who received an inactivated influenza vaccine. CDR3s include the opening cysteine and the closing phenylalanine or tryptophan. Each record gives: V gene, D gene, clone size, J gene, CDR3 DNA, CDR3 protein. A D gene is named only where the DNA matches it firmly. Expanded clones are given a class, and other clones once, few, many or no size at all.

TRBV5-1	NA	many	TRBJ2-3	TGCGCCAGTGGGAGCGGAGCCCTCGATACGCAGTATTTT	CASGSGALDTQYF
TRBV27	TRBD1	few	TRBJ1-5	TGTGCCAGCAGTTTGACCCCAGCCGGGACAGGGATCAATCAGCCCCAGCATTTT	CASSLTPAGTGINQPQHF
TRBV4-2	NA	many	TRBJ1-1	TGTGCCAGCAGCCAGGCGGACATCCAGAACACTGAAGCTTTCTTT	CASSQADIQNTEAFF
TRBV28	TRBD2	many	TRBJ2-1	TGTGCCAGCAGTACAACCACCAAGCGGGGGGGCCTTTTCAATGAGCAGTTCTTC	CASSTTTKRGGLFNEQFF
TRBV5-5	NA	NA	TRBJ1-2	TGTGCCAGCAGCTCCATAACCGCCTGGGGGCCCAGTCATGGTGGCTACACCTTC	CASSSITAWGPSHGGYTF
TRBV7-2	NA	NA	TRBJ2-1	TGTGCCAGCAGTTACGGACGGACCAATGAGCAGTTCTTC	CASSYGRTNEQFF
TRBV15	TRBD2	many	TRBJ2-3	TGTGCCACCAGCTCTCAGCGGGGGTCTGGTGCAGATACGCAGTATTTT	CATSSQRGSGADTQYF
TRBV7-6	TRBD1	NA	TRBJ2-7	TGTGCCAGCAGCCGGAGGGGACAGGGCGACGAGCAGTACTTC	CASSRRGQGDEQYF
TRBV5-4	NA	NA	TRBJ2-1	TGTGCCAGCAGCTTGGAGCTCTTCAGCCGAACCTACAATGAGCAGTTCTTC	CASSLELFSRTYNEQFF
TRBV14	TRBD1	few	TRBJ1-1	TGTGCCAGCAGCCAAGATCTAGGACAGGGGAGGGCTGAAGCTTTCTTT	CASSQDLGQGRAEAFF
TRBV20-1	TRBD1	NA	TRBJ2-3	TGCAGTGCTAGAACTCCGGGCAAGAGACAGGGTGCCGATACGCAGTATTTT	CSARTPGKRQGADTQYF
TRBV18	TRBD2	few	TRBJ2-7	TGTGCCAGCTCCCCTACCGGGGGGGCGGGCGAGCAGTACTTC	CASSPTGGAGEQYF
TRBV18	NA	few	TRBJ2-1	TGTGCCAGCTCACTGGGTTCCGGACCCGGCGGAAGGGAGCAGTTCTTC	CASSLGSGPGGREQFF